Listed below are T cell receptor beta chains from one sample, sequenced in a study of shared clonotypes between healthy human individuals. Here immunoSEQ multiplex PCR was the method, and the copy in TCRdb shows in-frame clones only, minus some. Among about 1.1 million clones listed, around three quarters were seen once. What was sequenced was memory CD4+ T cells from PBMCs. The source is a man between 18 and 29 years old in good health. Some clones in this sample may be carry-over from other donors' samples. The CDR3 runs from the conserved cysteine through the conserved F or W. Fields, in order: clone size, V gene, J gene, D gene, CDR3 DNA, CDR3 protein. D genes are given only for firm matches. Clone size is shown for a subset of rows, as once, few, many or a class of expanded clone.

>.|TRBV5-4|TRBJ2-7|TRBD2
TGTGCCAGCAGCTTAACCCCACTCAGCGGGAGCTCCTACGAGCAGTACTTC
CASSLTPLSGSSYEQYF
>.|TRBV28|TRBJ2-7|TRBD2
TGTGCCAGCACCGTGGGACTAGCGGGAGGGGGTCCCTCCTACGAGCAGTACTTC
CASTVGLAGGGPSYEQYF
>.|TRBV30|TRBJ1-4|.
TGTGCCTGGGCAGATTACAGGAGATTTGGCGAAAAACTGTTTTTT
CAWADYRRFGEKLFF
>once|TRBV30|TRBJ2-7|.
TGTGCCTGGATGTTGGGTTTTACGAGGCAGTACTTC
CAWMLGFTRQYF
>.|TRBV7-2|TRBJ1-5|.
TGTGCCAGCAGCTTGTTTCGTCACCAGCCCCAGCATTTT
CASSLFRHQPQHF
>once|TRBV30|TRBJ2-7|.
TGTGCCTGGAGTGGTCTAGCGCTCGCGCAGTACTTC
CAWSGLALAQYF
>.|TRBV7-8|TRBJ2-1|.
TGTGCCAGCAGCTTAGCCGGGGGTTATGAGCAGTTCTTC
CASSLAGGYEQFF
>.|TRBV7-2|TRBJ2-1|TRBD2
TGTGCCAGCAGCTCCTTTGGACTAGCGTTCTACAATGAGCAGTTCTTC
CASSSFGLAFYNEQFF
>.|TRBV11-2|TRBJ2-1|.
TGTGCCAGCAGCTTTACCCTGACAGCCAGCTCCTACAATGAGCAGTTCTTC
CASSFTLTASSYNEQFF
>.|TRBV11-2|TRBJ2-5|TRBD2
TGTGCCAGCAGCCAATCTAGCGGGAGCTTCCAAGAGACCCAGTACTTC
CASSQSSGSFQETQYF
>.|TRBV2|TRBJ2-1|TRBD2
TGTGCCAGCACCCGCCCGGCTAGCGGGAGTGCCCATGAGCAGTTCTTC
CASTRPASGSAHEQFF
>.|TRBV5-1|TRBJ2-3|.
TGCGCCAGTCTTTCGGGGGAACCGTTGACAGATACGCAGTATTTT
CASLSGEPLTDTQYF
>.|TRBV30|TRBJ2-5|.
TGTGCCTGGAGTGGGCGGGAGACCCAGTACTTC
CAWSGRETQYF
>few|TRBV5-5|TRBJ1-2|.
TGTGCCAGCAGCTTTTCTCCGGGATTAGCTAACTATGGCTACACCTTC
CASSFSPGLANYGYTF
>.|TRBV14|TRBJ2-1|TRBD1
TGTGCCAGCAGCCAACAAATGCCGGGACAGGGGTCCAACAATGAGCAGTTCTTC
CASSQQMPGQGSNNEQFF
>.|TRBV7-2|TRBJ2-3|.
TGTGCCAGCAGCCGAGGGTCTTCTGGACTGGCAGATACGCAGTATTTT
CASSRGSSGLADTQYF
>.|TRBV16|TRBJ1-2|.
TGTGCCAGCAGCCTCGGTGGGGCAGGAACCTATGGCTACACCTTC
CASSLGGAGTYGYTF
>.|TRBV27|TRBJ2-7|TRBD2
TGTGCCAGCAGTTCGTCGACTAGCGGGATAAGGAAGCAGTACTTC
CASSSSTSGIRKQYF
>.|TRBV19|TRBJ1-4|.
TGTGCCAGTGCGCCCCAGGGGCTTAATGAAAAACTGTTTTTT
CASAPQGLNEKLFF
>.|TRBV4-3|TRBJ1-4|TRBD1
TGCGCCAGCAGCCAAGATCGCCAGGGGGTGGAAAAACTGTTTTTT
CASSQDRQGVEKLFF
>.|TRBV6-1|TRBJ1-1|.
TGTGCCAGCAGTTTTAGGAACACTGAAGCTTTCTTT
CASSFRNTEAFF
>.|TRBV29-1|TRBJ2-6|.
TGCAGCGTTGGTGAGGGTAACGGGGCCAACGTCCTGACTTTC
CSVGEGNGANVLTF
>once|TRBV11-2|TRBJ2-5|.
TGTGCCAGCAGCTCCTTCCAGTCTCAAGAGACCCAGTACTTC
CASSSFQSQETQYF
>.|TRBV7-2|TRBJ2-7|TRBD1
TGTGCCAGCAGCTCACCACGACAGGGGGGAGAGCAGTACTTC
CASSSPRQGGEQYF
>once|TRBV6-6|TRBJ2-1|TRBD1
TGTGCCGCCCGGACAGGGGATTACAATGAGCAGTTCTTC
CAARTGDYNEQFF
>few|TRBV18|TRBJ1-1|TRBD1
TGTGCCAGCTCAGCAACGCAGGGGGCTGGGACTGAAGCTTTCTTT
CASSATQGAGTEAFF
>.|TRBV7-3|TRBJ2-2|TRBD1
TGTGCCAGCAGCTTTCCTCAAGGGACAGGCGGGTCCGCGGAGCTGTTTTTT
CASSFPQGTGGSAELFF
>.|TRBV30|TRBJ1-1|.
TGTGCCTGGAGTTACGACAGTGAAGCTTTCTTT
CAWSYDSEAFF
>once|TRBV7-9|TRBJ2-1|.
TGTGCCAGCAGCCCCGTAGAGGGGAACAGCAATGAGCAGTTCTTC
CASSPVEGNSNEQFF
>once|TRBV30|TRBJ1-2|.
TGTGCCTGGAGTGTTGTATCATATGGCTACACCTTC
CAWSVVSYGYTF
>.|TRBV4-3|TRBJ1-1|.
TGCGCCAGCAGCCAAGGTGCCAGGATGCACACTGAAGCTTTCTTT
CASSQGARMHTEAFF
>.|TRBV11-2|TRBJ2-1|TRBD2
TGTGCCAGCAGCGCTTCCCTAGCGGGCACCTACAATGAGCAGTTCTTC
CASSASLAGTYNEQFF
>.|TRBV19|TRBJ1-2|.
TGTGCCAGTAGTCCCAGGACAGCTCGTCTTGGCTACACCTTC
CASSPRTARLGYTF
>.|TRBV7-3|TRBJ2-2|TRBD2
TGTGCCAGCAGCATTACTAGCGGGAGGGCTCCCGGGGAGCTGTTTTTT
CASSITSGRAPGELFF
>.|TRBV7-6|TRBJ2-7|.
TGTGCCAGCAGCTTCCCCGGCGGCTCCTACGAGCAGTACTTC
CASSFPGGSYEQYF
>.|TRBV11-2|TRBJ2-1|TRBD2
TGTGCCAGCAGCCTCCCGCGGGAGGCTTACAATGAGCAGTTCTTC
CASSLPREAYNEQFF
>.|TRBV7-9|TRBJ2-2|TRBD2
TGTGCCAGCAGCTTAGGGACTAGCGGGTACACCGGGGAGCTGTTTTTT
CASSLGTSGYTGELFF
>few|TRBV7-8|TRBJ1-1|.
TGTGCCAGCAGCCAAAGGACTAACACTGAAGCTTTCTTT
CASSQRTNTEAFF
>once|TRBV2|TRBJ2-6|.
TGTGCCAGCAGAGGGTCCTCTGGGGCCAACGTCCTGACTTTC
CASRGSSGANVLTF
>.|TRBV6-5|TRBJ2-3|.
TGTGCCAGCAAGGGAGGACCCCGGGATACGCAGTATTTT
CASKGGPRDTQYF
>.|TRBV6-1|TRBJ1-5|TRBD1
TGTGCCAGCAGGATCGGGACAGGGGGCAATCAGCCCCAGCATTTT
CASRIGTGGNQPQHF
>once|TRBV7-9|TRBJ1-1|.
TGTGCCAGCAGCCTCCTAGATGAAGCTTTCTTT
CASSLLDEAFF
>.|TRBV28|TRBJ1-4|TRBD1
TGTGCCAGCAGCCCGTTCAGGGACAGTTATGCAACTAATGAAAAACTGTTTTTT
CASSPFRDSYATNEKLFF